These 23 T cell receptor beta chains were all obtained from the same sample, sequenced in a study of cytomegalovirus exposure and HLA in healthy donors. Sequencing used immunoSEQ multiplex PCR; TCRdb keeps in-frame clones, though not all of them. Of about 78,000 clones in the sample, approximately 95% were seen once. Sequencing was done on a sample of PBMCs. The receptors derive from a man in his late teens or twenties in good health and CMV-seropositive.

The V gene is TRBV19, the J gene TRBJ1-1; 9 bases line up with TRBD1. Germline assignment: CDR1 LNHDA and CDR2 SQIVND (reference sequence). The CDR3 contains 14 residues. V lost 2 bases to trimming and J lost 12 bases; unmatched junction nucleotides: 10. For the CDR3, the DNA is TGTGCCAGTAGTATAAATCGGGGACAGGGTGAGACTTTCTTT. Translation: CASSINRGQGETFF.

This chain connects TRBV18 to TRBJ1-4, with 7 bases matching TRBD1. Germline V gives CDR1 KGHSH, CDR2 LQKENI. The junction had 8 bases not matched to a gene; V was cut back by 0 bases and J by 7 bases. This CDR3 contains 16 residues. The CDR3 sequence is CASSPPRQGVSEKLFF. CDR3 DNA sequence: TGTGCCAGCTCACCACCGCGGCAGGGGGTTTCTGAAAAACTGTTTTTT.

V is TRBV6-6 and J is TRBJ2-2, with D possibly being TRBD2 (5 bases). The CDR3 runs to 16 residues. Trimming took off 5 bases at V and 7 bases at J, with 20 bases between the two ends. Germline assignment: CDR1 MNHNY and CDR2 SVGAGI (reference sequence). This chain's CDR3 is CASSPLGGPYGGELFF. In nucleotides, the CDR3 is TGTGCCAGCAGTCCCCTAGGAGGACCGTACGGCGGGGAGCTGTTTTTT.

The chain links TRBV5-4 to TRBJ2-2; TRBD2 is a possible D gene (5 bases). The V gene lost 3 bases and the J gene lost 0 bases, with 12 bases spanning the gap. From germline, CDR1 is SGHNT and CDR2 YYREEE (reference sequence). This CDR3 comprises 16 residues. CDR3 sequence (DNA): TGTGCCAGCAGCTCGGACGGACTGGCGAACACCGGGGAGCTGTTTTTT. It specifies CASSSDGLANTGELFF.

In DNA, the CDR3 is TGTGCCAGCAGCGTCGGACTAGCCAACAATGAGCAGTTCTTC. It encodes CASSVGLANNEQFF. The rearrangement links TRBV7-2 to TRBJ2-1; TRBD2 matches at 8 bases. The V gene end was trimmed by 5 bases and the J gene end by 5 bases; junction bases not matched to a gene: 5. This CDR3 spans 14 amino acids. The germline V gene has CDR1 SGHTA and CDR2 FQGNSA.

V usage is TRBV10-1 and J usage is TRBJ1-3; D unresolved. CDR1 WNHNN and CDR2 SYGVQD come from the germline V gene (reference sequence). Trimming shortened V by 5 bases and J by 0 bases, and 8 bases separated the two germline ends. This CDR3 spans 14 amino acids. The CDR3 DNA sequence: TGCGCCAGCAGTAGCCGGAGCTCTGGAAACACCATATATTTT. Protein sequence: CASSSRSSGNTIYF.

CDR3 nucleotide sequence: TGTGCCAGTAGTATAGAGCCGGGCGGCGGAGGGCCTGATGAGCAGTTCTTC. It translates to CASSIEPGGGGPDEQFF. The V gene is TRBV19, the J gene TRBJ2-1; possibly TRBD2 for D (6 bases). Trimming cost V 0 bases and J 8 bases, with 20 bases left between them. Germline CDR1 and CDR2: LNHDA and SQIVND (reference sequence). The CDR3 consists of 17 residues.

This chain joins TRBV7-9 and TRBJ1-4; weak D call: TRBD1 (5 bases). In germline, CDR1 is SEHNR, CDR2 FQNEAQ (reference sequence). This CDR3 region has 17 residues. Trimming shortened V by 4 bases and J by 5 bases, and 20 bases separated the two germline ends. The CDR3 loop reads CASSSVQAGTNNEKLFF. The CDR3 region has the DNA TGTGCCAGCAGCTCGGTTCAAGCCGGGACTAACAATGAAAAACTGTTTTTT.

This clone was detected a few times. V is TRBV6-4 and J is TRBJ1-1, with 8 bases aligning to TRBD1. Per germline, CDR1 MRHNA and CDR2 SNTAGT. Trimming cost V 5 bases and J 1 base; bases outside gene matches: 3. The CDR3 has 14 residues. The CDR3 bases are TGTGCCAGCAGTCCAGGGGGCGGGAACACTGAAGCTTTCTTT. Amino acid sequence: CASSPGGGNTEAFF.

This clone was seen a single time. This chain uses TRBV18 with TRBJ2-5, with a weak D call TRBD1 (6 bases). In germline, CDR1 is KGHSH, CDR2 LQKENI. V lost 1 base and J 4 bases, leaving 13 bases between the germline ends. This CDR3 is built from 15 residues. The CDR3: CASSPQSRRGETQYF. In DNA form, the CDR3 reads TGTGCCAGCTCACCACAATCCCGCAGGGGAGAGACCCAGTACTTC.

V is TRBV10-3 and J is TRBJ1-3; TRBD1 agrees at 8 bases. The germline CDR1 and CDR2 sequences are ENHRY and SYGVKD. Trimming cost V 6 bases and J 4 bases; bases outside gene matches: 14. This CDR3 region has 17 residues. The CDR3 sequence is CAISLTLTGVPGNTIYF. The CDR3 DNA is TGTGCCATCAGCCTAACCTTGACAGGGGTACCGGGAAACACCATATATTTT.

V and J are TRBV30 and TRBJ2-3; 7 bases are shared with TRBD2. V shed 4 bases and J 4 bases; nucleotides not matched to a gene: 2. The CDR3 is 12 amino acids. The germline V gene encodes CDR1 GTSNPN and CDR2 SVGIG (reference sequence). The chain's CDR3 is CAWTSGADTQYF. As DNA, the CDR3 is TGTGCCTGGACTAGCGGCGCAGATACGCAGTATTTT. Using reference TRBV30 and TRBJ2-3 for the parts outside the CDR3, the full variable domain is SQTIHQWPATLVQPVGSPLSLECTVEGTSNPNLYWYRQAAGRGLQLLFYSVGIGQISSEVPQNLSASRPQDRQFILSSKKLLLSDSGFYLCAWTSGADTQYFGPGTRLTVL.

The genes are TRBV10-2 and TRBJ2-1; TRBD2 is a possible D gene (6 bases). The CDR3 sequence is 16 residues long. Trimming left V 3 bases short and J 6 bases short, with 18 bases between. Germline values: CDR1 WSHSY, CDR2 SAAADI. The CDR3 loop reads CASSEYTGGVINEQFF. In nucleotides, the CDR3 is TGCGCCAGCAGTGAATACACCGGAGGGGTGATCAATGAGCAGTTCTTC.

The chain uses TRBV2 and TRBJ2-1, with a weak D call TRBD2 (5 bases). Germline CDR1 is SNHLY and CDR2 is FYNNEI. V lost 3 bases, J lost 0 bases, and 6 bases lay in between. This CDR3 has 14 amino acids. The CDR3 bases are TGTGCCAGCAGTGACGGGGTCTCCTACAATGAGCAGTTCTTC. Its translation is CASSDGVSYNEQFF.

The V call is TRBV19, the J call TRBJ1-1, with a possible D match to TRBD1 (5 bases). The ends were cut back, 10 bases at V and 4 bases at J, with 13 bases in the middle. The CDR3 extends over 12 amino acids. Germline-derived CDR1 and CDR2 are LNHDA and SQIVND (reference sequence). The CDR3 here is CATTGVGTEAFF. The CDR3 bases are TGTGCCACCACGGGGGTGGGCACTGAAGCTTTCTTT.

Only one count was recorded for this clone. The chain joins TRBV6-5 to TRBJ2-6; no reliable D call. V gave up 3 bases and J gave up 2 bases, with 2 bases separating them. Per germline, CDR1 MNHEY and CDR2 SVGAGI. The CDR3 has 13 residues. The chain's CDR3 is CASSYTGANVLTF. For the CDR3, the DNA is TGTGCCAGCAGTTATACTGGGGCCAACGTCCTGACTTTC.

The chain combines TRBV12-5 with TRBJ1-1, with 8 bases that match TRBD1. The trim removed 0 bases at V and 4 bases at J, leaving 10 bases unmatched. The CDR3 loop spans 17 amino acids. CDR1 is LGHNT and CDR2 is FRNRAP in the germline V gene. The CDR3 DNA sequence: TGTGCTAGTGGTTTGGTACTGGGCAGGGGGCTAAGCACTGAAGCTTTCTTT. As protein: CASGLVLGRGLSTEAFF.

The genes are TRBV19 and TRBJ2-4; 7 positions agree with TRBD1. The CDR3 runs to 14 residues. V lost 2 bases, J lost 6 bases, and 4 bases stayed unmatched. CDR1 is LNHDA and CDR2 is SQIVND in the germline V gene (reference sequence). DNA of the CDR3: TGTGCCAGTAGTATAAGACAGGGCCCAAACATTCAGTACTTC. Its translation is CASSIRQGPNIQYF.

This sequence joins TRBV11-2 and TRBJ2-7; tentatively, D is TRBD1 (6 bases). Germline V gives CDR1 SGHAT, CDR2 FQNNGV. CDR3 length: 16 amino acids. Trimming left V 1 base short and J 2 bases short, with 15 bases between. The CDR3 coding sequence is TGTGCCAGCAGCTTAGTGGGGGCTGGGTCCCCCTACGAGCAGTACTTC. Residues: CASSLVGAGSPYEQYF. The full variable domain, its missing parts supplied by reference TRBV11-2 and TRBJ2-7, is EAGVAQSPRYKIIEKRQSVAFWCNPISGHATLYWYQQILGQGPKLLIQFQNNGVVDDSQLPKDRFSAERLKGVDSTLKIQPAKLEDSAVYLCASSLVGAGSPYEQYFGPGTRLTVT.

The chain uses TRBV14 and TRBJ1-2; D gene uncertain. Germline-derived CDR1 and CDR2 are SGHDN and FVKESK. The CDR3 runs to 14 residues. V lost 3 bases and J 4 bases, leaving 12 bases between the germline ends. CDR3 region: CASSHGLRAYGYTF. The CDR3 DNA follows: TGTGCCAGCAGCCATGGGCTCCGAGCCTATGGCTACACCTTC.

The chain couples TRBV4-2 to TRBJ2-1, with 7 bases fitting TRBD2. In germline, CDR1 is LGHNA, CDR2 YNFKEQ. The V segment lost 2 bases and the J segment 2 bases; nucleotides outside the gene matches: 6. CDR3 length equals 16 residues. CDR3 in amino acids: CASSQSAGETYNEQFF. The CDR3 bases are TGTGCCAGCAGCCAATCTGCGGGGGAGACCTACAATGAGCAGTTCTTC.

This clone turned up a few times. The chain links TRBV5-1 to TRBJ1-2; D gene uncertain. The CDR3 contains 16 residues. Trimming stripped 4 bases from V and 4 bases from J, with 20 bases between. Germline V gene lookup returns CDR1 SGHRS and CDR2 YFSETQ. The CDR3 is CASSTGGRPLGYGYTF. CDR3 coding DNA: TGCGCCAGCAGCACCGGAGGACGGCCTCTGGGCTATGGCTACACCTTC.

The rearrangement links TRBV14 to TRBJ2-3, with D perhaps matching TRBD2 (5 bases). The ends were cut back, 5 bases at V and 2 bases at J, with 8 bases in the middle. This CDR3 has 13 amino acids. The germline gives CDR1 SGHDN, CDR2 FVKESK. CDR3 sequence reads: CASSMEVTDTQYF. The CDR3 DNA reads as TGTGCCAGCAGCATGGAGGTCACAGATACGCAGTATTTT.